Ten or more counts support the clone carrying this T cell receptor (beta chain). Its target is unknown. These data come from a study of beta chain features in type 1 diabetes. General study points: The similarity of naive, central memory and Treg TCRB repertoires appeared greater among patients than among healthy donors. In all four CD4+ subsets, TCRB CDR3 length was significantly, moderately reduced in type 1 diabetes.

As every portion of the isolated RNA was reverse transcribed, the sequencing read expressed TCRB transcripts. The repertoire was sequenced with immunoSEQ multiplex PCR; TCRdb's copy has only in-frame clones and lacks some. The data hold 200,000 to 250,000 clones, with 9.5% to 13% observed a single time. Between the trimmed V and J ends, which lost 4 bases and 4 bases, there was a span of 20 bases. The CDR3 covers 16 residues. Germline V gives CDR1 MGHRA, CDR2 YSYEKL. The sequenced sample consisted of central memory CD4+ T cells from blood. The chain combines TRBV4-1 with TRBJ2-7; D gene ambiguous. The receptor comes from a man aged 18 to 30 in good health. CDR3 sequence (DNA): TGCGCCAGCAGCCCCATGGAGACGGGTTTAAGGTACGAGCAGTACTTC. Its translation: CASSPMETGLRYEQYF.